These 29 T cell receptor beta chains came from one sample sequenced in a study of response to subunit inactivated influenza vaccine. TCRdb re-called the RT-PCR reads with MiXCR, one entry per CDR3 protein. This sample has under 950,000 distinct CDR3 sequences, with 21% found just once. The sample in question was PBMCs from blood, obtained roughly 5 days after vaccination. These receptors originate from a man aged 45-65 years who received an inactivated influenza vaccine.

In this sample, this clonotype turned up a few times. The chain uses TRBV28 and TRBJ2-1; 8 bases are a match to TRBD2. Germline V lookup: CDR1 MDHEN, CDR2 SYDVKM. The CDR3 is 16 amino acids. Unmatched junction bases numbered 17, after V lost 8 bases and J lost 8 bases. The CDR3 loop reads CASLGGAGQMRDEQFF. In nucleotides, the CDR3 is TGTGCCAGCCTCGGGGGGGCAGGCCAAATGCGCGATGAGCAGTTCTTC.

This clonotype showed up just a few times. The chain recombines TRBV25-1 with TRBJ2-2, with TRBD2 matching over 10 bases. V shed 2 bases and J 12 bases; nucleotides not matched to a gene: 3. Germline-derived CDR1 and CDR2 are MGHDK and SYGVNS. This CDR3 spans 13 amino acids. The CDR3 DNA is TGTGCCAGCAGTGAAAGCGGGGGGGCAAAGCTGTTTTTT. It codes for CASSESGGAKLFF.

There are many counts of this clonotype. V gene TRBV12-3 or TRBV12-4 combines with J gene TRBJ2-1; no firm D call. V dropped 2 bases and J dropped 7 bases, with 9 bases sitting between them. The CDR3 loop spans 13 amino acids. CDR3 sequence: CASSLSRHNEQFF. The CDR3, as DNA: TGTGCCAGCAGTTTATCCAGACATAATGAGCAGTTCTTC.

The V call is TRBV3-1, the J call TRBJ2-1; 8 bases line up with TRBD2. The trim removed 0 bases at V and 6 bases at J, leaving 10 bases unmatched. The germline V gene has CDR1 LGHDT and CDR2 YNNKEL (reference sequence). There are 17 residues in the CDR3. The CDR3 reads CASSQEAGTRLVNEQFF. DNA of the CDR3: TGTGCCAGCAGCCAAGAAGCCGGGACTAGACTTGTCAATGAGCAGTTCTTC.

The sample holds a few counts of this clonotype. The chain employs TRBV9 and TRBJ2-1; a weak D match, TRBD1 (5 bases). CDR3 length: 16 residues. Per the germline V gene, CDR1 is SGDLS and CDR2 is YYNGEE. V dropped 0 bases and J dropped 0 bases, with 10 bases sitting between them. CDR3 sequence (DNA): TGTGCCAGCAGCGTAGCTGGGGCCGGCTCCTACAATGAGCAGTTCTTC. Protein sequence: CASSVAGAGSYNEQFF.

This clonotype was counted a few times. This chain uses TRBV7-6 with TRBJ2-3, with 13 nucleotides matching TRBD2. Germline loops: CDR1 SGHVS, CDR2 FNYEAQ. CDR3 length: 16 amino acids. The J segment lost 6 bases and the V segment lost 5 bases, leaving 8 bases of the junction unmatched. This CDR3 reads CASSRGLAGVRDTQYF. The CDR3, as DNA: TGTGCCAGCAGCCGCGGACTAGCGGGAGTTCGGGATACGCAGTATTTT.

This chain links TRBV28 with TRBJ2-3, with D possibly matching TRBD2 (6 bases). This CDR3 contains 15 residues. V was trimmed by 1 base and J by 7 bases, leaving 15 bases between them. Germline CDR1 MDHEN, CDR2 SYDVKM. The CDR3 spells CASSLSWGGEHTQYF. CDR3 sequence (DNA): TGTGCCAGCAGTTTATCGTGGGGCGGGGAACATACGCAGTATTTT.

The table lists this clonotype with many counts. V usage is TRBV5-1 and J usage is TRBJ2-3; 9 nucleotides agree with TRBD2. The CDR3 consists of 17 residues. Germline V gives CDR1 SGHRS, CDR2 YFSETQ. V shed 0 bases and J 2 bases; nucleotides not matched to a gene: 7. The CDR3: CASSLVLTSGITDTQYF. The CDR3 DNA follows: TGCGCCAGCAGCTTGGTCCTGACTAGCGGAATCACAGATACGCAGTATTTT.

The V call is TRBV28, the J call TRBJ1-1; no clear D gene. CDR3 length equals 15 residues. V lost 5 bases to trimming and J lost 2 bases, with 15 bases between them. Germline loops: CDR1 MDHEN, CDR2 SYDVKM. CDR3 in amino acids: CASSPLTSTNTEAFF. The CDR3 nucleotides read TGTGCCAGCAGTCCCCTGACTAGTACTAACACTGAAGCTTTCTTT.

The rearrangement joins TRBV29-1 to TRBJ2-5; TRBD2 matches at 7 bases. Looked up from germline, CDR1 is SQVTM and CDR2 is ANQGSEA. CDR3 length equals 13 residues. The V gene end was trimmed by 4 bases and the J gene end by 2 bases; junction bases not matched to a gene: 4. The CDR3, as DNA: TGCAGCGTTGCCAGCGGGGTGCAAGAGACCCAGTACTTC. Residues: CSVASGVQETQYF.

V and J are TRBV19 and TRBJ2-1, with D possibly TRBD2 on 5 matching bases. The CDR3 covers 14 residues. The V and J ends lost 6 bases and 3 bases respectively, with 12 bases between them. Germline V gives CDR1 LNHDA, CDR2 SQIVND (reference sequence). CDR3 in amino acids: CASRSGNRYNEQFF. The CDR3 nucleotides read TGTGCCAGTAGATCCGGGAATCGCTACAATGAGCAGTTCTTC.

This clonotype showed up just a few times. The chain recombines TRBV10-3 with TRBJ2-1, with 11 bases matching TRBD2. The length of the CDR3 is 17 residues. The V gene's germline CDR1 is ENHRY and CDR2 SYGVKD. The ends lost 3 bases at V and 9 bases at J; junction bases unmatched: 13. CDR3: CAISEGFLAGGFIEQFF. CDR3 nucleotides: TGTGCCATCAGTGAAGGGTTTCTAGCGGGAGGATTCATTGAGCAGTTCTTC.

This clonotype was recorded at least ten times. This rearrangement joins TRBV12-3 or TRBV12-4 to TRBJ2-5; D is ambiguous. V lost 5 bases to trimming and J lost 5 bases, with 12 bases between them. The CDR3 runs to 13 residues. CDR3 sequence reads: CASSPRTAETQYF. The CDR3 bases are TGTGCCAGCAGTCCTCGGACCGCGGAGACCCAGTACTTC.

This clonotype was observed a handful of times. This chain uses TRBV7-8 with TRBJ2-5; D unresolved. The germline V and J ends were trimmed by 0 bases and 5 bases, with 16 bases remaining between them. Germline CDR1 is SGHVS and CDR2 is FQNEAQ. The CDR3 consists of 16 residues. The CDR3 bases are TGTGCCAGCAGCTTAGCTGCTGGCCTCGCGATGGAGACCCAGTACTTC. It codes for CASSLAAGLAMETQYF.

The rearrangement uses TRBV7-9 and TRBJ2-7; D not certain. The germline V and J ends were trimmed by 5 bases and 2 bases, with 16 bases remaining between them. The CDR3 consists of 15 residues. CDR1 is SEHNR, CDR2 FQNEAQ, per germline (reference sequence). The CDR3 DNA reads TGTGCCAGCAGCCCTCCGGGCCTGGCCACCTACGAGCAGTACTTC. It translates to CASSPPGLATYEQYF.

This clonotype was picked up a small number of times. The rearrangement links TRBV3-1 to TRBJ1-2, with no clear D. CDR1 is LGHDT and CDR2 is YNNKEL in the germline V gene (reference sequence). V lost 2 bases and J lost 2, with 3 bases in between. This CDR3 has 12 residues. Written as DNA, the CDR3 is TGTGCCAGCAGCCAAACAAACTATGGCTACACCTTC. Amino acids: CASSQTNYGYTF.

V and J are TRBV20-1 and TRBJ2-5, with 10 positions matching TRBD2. V lost 4 bases, J lost 5 bases, and 7 bases stayed unmatched. The CDR3 totals 14 residues. From germline, CDR1 is DFQATT and CDR2 SNEGSKA (reference sequence). This CDR3 is CSANLAGVGETQYF. The DNA for the CDR3 is TGCAGTGCTAATCTAGCGGGGGTCGGGGAGACCCAGTACTTC.

The CDR3 coding sequence is TGTGCCAGCAGTTCCGGGGGGCAGGGGGCCCAGGGAACGACAGATACGCAGTATTTT. As protein: CASSSGGQGAQGTTDTQYF. The rearrangement joins TRBV5-6 to TRBJ2-3, with D possibly being TRBD1 (8 bases). Trimming removed 5 bases from V and 3 bases from J, with 28 bases in between. Germline V gene lookup returns CDR1 SGHDT and CDR2 YYEEEE. The length of the CDR3 is 19 residues.

The chain is built from TRBV28 and TRBJ2-7, with D perhaps given as TRBD1 or TRBD2 (5 bases each). Trimming left V 4 bases short and J 4 bases short, with 23 bases between. The CDR3 contains 17 residues. The germline gives CDR1 MDHEN, CDR2 SYDVKM. The CDR3 bases are TGTGCCAGCAGTTCCGATGCTTGGGACCGCCCCCAGTACGAGCAGTACTTC. Its protein product is CASSSDAWDRPQYEQYF.

This clonotype has more than one count but fewer than ten. This rearrangement joins TRBV6-1 to TRBJ2-7, with TRBD1 matching 11 bases. The CDR3 covers 15 residues. Germline CDR1 reads MNHNS; CDR2 reads SASEGT. V lost 6 bases and J lost 6; bases outside the gene matches: 10. CDR3 coding DNA: TGTGCCAGCAGCCAACCTGGACAGGGGGCCTCCGAGCAGTACTTC. Protein sequence: CASSQPGQGASEQYF.

This clonotype was counted many times. The V gene is TRBV12-3 or TRBV12-4, the J gene TRBJ2-7; 10 positions agree with TRBD2. The CDR3 spans 14 residues. With 8 bases clipped from V and 0 bases from J, the junction kept 4 bases outside the gene matches. The CDR3 spells CASAPSGGSYEQYF. CDR3 DNA: TGTGCCAGCGCTCCTAGCGGGGGCTCCTACGAGCAGTACTTC.

This clonotype was observed many times. The chain has TRBV12-3 or TRBV12-4 and TRBJ1-1, with 7 bases aligning to TRBD1. V dropped 4 bases and J dropped 5; count of bases not matched to a gene: 4. The CDR3 runs to 13 residues. CDR3 DNA: TGTGCCAGCAGTTATGGACAGGTTACTGAAGCTTTCTTT. Translating it yields CASSYGQVTEAFF.

There are many counts of this clonotype. This chain connects TRBV12-3 or TRBV12-4 to TRBJ2-1; TRBD2 agrees at 11 bases. J gave up 9 bases and V 6 bases, and 10 bases lay outside the gene matches. The CDR3 totals 15 residues. CDR3 DNA sequence: TGTGCCAGCAGCCCGTTGGCTAGCGGGAGGTTTGAGCAGTTCTTC. It specifies CASSPLASGRFEQFF.

This clonotype was picked up a small number of times. The rearrangement links TRBV4-3 to TRBJ1-2; D is perhaps TRBD1 (5 bases). Germline CDR1 LGHNA, CDR2 YSLEER. The CDR3 is 15 residues long. The germline V and J ends were trimmed by 3 bases and 7 bases, with 18 bases remaining between them. The CDR3 bases are TGCGCCAGCAGCCAGACGACGGGTCAGGGTGGTGGCTACACCTTC. Encoded protein: CASSQTTGQGGGYTF.

The sample holds many counts of this clonotype. J is TRBJ2-7 and V is TRBV29-1; tentative D call: TRBD1 (5 bases). With 0 bases removed from V and 2 bases from J, the gap between germline ends came to 11 bases. The CDR3 loop spans 14 amino acids. The germline gives CDR1 SQVTM, CDR2 ANQGSEA. CDR3 sequence: CSVEDFQGTYEQYF. Written as DNA, the CDR3 is TGCAGCGTTGAAGATTTCCAGGGTACCTACGAGCAGTACTTC.

This clonotype was seen only a few times. The chain couples TRBV20-1 to TRBJ2-1, with D possibly being TRBD2 (6 bases). Per germline, CDR1 DFQATT and CDR2 SNEGSKA (reference sequence). The CDR3 length is 12 residues. V was trimmed by 6 bases and J by 9 bases, leaving 15 bases between them. The CDR3 loop is CSAWASEGEQFF. The CDR3 region has the DNA TGCAGTGCCTGGGCTAGCGAAGGTGAGCAGTTCTTC.

The rearrangement links TRBV10-2 to TRBJ1-2; D unresolved. V was trimmed by 7 bases and J by 2 bases, leaving 5 bases between them. CDR3 length equals 11 residues. The germline gives CDR1 WSHSY, CDR2 SAAADI. The CDR3 sequence: CASMGNYGYTF. The CDR3 bases are TGCGCCAGCATGGGGAACTATGGCTACACCTTC.

The sample holds a few counts of this clonotype. V usage is TRBV2 and J usage is TRBJ1-5, with D unresolved. V gave up 6 bases and J gave up 3 bases, with 12 bases separating them. Germline V lookup: CDR1 SNHLY, CDR2 FYNNEI. The CDR3 has 14 amino acids. The CDR3 sequence is CASRADTNNQPQHF. CDR3 nucleotide sequence: TGTGCCAGCAGAGCTGACACCAACAATCAGCCCCAGCATTTT.

This clonotype was seen a handful of times. The chain uses TRBV4-1 and TRBJ2-1; D may be TRBD1 (5 bases). The V end was cut by 0 bases, the J end by 0 bases, with 9 bases between. CDR3 size: 16 residues. Germline V gene data show CDR1 as MGHRA and CDR2 as YSYEKL. CDR3 nucleotide sequence: TGCGCCAGCAGCCAAGACAGGGTCGCCTCCTACAATGAGCAGTTCTTC. It encodes CASSQDRVASYNEQFF.